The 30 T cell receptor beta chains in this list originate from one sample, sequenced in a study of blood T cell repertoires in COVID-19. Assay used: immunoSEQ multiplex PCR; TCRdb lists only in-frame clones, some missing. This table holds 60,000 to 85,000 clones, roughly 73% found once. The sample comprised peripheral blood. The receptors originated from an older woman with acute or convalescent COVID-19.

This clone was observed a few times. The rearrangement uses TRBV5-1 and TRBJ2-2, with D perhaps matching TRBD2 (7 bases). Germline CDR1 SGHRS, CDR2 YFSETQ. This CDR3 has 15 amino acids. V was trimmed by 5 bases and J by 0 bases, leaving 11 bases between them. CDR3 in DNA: TGCGCCAGCAGAGCGGGACAACCGAACACCGGGGAGCTGTTTTTT. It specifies CASRAGQPNTGELFF.

The CDR3: CASGLGTGRPGYTF. The CDR3 DNA reads as TGTGCTAGTGGTTTGGGAACAGGGCGACCTGGCTACACCTTC. The chain recombines TRBV12-5 with TRBJ1-2; D possibly corresponds to TRBD1 (6 bases). CDR1 is LGHNT, CDR2 FRNRAP, per germline. V was shortened by 1 base and J by 7 bases, with 13 bases between the two germline ends. CDR3 length equals 14 residues.

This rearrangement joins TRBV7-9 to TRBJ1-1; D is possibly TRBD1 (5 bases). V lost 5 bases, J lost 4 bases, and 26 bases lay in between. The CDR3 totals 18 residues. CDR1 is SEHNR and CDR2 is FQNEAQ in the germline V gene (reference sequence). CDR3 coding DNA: TGTGCCAGCAGCCTCACTGACGGCGGGGGTTGGGAGGGCACTGAAGCTTTCTTT. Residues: CASSLTDGGGWEGTEAFF.

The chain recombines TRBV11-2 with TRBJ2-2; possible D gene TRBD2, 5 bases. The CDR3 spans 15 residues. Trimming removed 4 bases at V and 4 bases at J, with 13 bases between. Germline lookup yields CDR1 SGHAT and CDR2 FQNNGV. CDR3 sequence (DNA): TGTGCCAGCAGCTCCCCGACGCGGGCCACCGGGGAGCTGTTTTTT. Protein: CASSSPTRATGELFF.

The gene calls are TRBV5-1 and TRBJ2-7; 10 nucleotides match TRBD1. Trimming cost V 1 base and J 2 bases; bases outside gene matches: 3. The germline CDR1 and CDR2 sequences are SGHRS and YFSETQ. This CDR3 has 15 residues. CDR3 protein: CASSLIGQGAYEQYF. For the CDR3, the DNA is TGCGCCAGCAGCTTGATAGGACAGGGGGCCTACGAGCAGTACTTC.

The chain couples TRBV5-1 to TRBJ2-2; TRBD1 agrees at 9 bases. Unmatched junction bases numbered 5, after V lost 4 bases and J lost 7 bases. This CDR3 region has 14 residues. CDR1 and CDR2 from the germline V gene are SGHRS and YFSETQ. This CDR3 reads CASSRTGVGGELFF. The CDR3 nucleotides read TGCGCCAGCAGCCGGACAGGGGTGGGCGGGGAGCTGTTTTTT. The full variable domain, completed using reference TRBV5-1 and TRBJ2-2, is KAGVTQTPRYLIKTRGQQVTLSCSPISGHRSVSWYQQTPGQGLQFLFEYFSETQRNKGNFPGRFSGRQFSNSRSEMNVSTLELGDSALYLCASSRTGVGGELFFGEGSRLTVL.

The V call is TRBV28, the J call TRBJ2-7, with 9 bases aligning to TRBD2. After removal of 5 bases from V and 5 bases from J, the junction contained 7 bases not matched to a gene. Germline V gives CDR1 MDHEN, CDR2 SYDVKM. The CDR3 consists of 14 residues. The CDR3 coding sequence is TGTGCCAGCAGTACGGCGGGGGGGCTAAACGAGCAGTACTTC. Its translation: CASSTAGGLNEQYF. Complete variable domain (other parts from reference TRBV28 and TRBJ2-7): DVKVTQSSRYLVKRTGEKVFLECVQDMDHENMFWYRQDPGLGLRLIYFSYDVKMKEKGDIPEGYSVSREKKERFSLILESASTNQTSMYLCASSTAGGLNEQYFGPGTRLTVT.

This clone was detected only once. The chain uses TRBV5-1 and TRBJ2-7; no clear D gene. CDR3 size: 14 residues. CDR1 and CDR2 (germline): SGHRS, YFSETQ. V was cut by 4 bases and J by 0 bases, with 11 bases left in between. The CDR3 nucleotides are TGCGCCAGCAGCCCCGCCCGGGTCTCCTACGAGCAGTACTTC. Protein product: CASSPARVSYEQYF.

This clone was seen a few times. The CDR3 reads CASSQDPAGSGSPLHF. The CDR3 DNA reads as TGCGCCAGCAGCCAAGATCCAGCGGGGAGCGGTTCACCCCTCCACTTT. The V and J genes are TRBV4-1 and TRBJ1-6; D is ambiguous. V lost 0 bases to trimming and J lost 9 bases, with 15 bases between them. The CDR3 has 16 amino acids. From germline, CDR1 is MGHRA and CDR2 YSYEKL.

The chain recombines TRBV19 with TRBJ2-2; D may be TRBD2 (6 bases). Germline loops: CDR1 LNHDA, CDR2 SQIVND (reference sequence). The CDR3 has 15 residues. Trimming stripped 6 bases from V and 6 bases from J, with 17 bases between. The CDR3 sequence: CASRTGGSAAGELFF. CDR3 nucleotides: TGTGCCAGTAGAACTGGAGGGTCCGCCGCCGGGGAGCTGTTTTTT.

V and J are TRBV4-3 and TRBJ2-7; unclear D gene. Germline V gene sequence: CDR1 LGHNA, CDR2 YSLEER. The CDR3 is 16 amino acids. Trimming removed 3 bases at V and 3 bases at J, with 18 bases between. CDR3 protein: CASSQETAPSFYEQYF. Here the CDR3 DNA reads TGCGCCAGCAGCCAGGAGACCGCTCCCAGTTTCTACGAGCAGTACTTC.

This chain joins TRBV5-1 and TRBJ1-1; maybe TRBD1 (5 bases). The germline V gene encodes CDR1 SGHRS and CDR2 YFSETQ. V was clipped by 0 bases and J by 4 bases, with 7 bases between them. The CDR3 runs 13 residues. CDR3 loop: CASSLGQLTEAFF. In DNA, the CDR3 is TGCGCCAGCAGCTTGGGACAGCTCACTGAAGCTTTCTTT.

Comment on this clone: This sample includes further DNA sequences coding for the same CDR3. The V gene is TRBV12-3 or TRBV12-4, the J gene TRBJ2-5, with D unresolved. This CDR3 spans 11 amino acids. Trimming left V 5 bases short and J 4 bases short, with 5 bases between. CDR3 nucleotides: TGTGCCAGCAGTCTAAGAGAGACCCAGTACTTC. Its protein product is CASSLRETQYF.

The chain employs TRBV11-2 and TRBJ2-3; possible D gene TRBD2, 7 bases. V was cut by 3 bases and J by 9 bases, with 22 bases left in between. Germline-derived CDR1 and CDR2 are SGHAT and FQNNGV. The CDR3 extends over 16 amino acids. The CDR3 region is CASSFSHQGRDGTQYF. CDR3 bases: TGTGCCAGCAGCTTCTCCCACCAGGGGAGGGATGGAACGCAGTATTTT. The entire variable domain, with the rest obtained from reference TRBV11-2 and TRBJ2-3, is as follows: EAGVAQSPRYKIIEKRQSVAFWCNPISGHATLYWYQQILGQGPKLLIQFQNNGVVDDSQLPKDRFSAERLKGVDSTLKIQPAKLEDSAVYLCASSFSHQGRDGTQYFGPGTRLTVL.

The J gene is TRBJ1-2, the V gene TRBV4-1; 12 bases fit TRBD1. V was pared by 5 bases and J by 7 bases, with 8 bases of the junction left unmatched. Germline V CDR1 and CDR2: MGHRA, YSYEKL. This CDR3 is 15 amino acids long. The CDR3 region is CASSVHRDRGPGYTF. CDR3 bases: TGCGCCAGCAGCGTGCACCGGGACAGGGGGCCTGGCTACACCTTC.

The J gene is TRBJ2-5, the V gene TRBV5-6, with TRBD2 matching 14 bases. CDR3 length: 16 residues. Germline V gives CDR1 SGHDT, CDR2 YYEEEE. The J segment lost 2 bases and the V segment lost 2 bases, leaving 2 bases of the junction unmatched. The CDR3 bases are TGTGCCAGCAGCTTCAGGACTAGCGGGGGGCAAGAGACCCAGTACTTC. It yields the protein CASSFRTSGGQETQYF.

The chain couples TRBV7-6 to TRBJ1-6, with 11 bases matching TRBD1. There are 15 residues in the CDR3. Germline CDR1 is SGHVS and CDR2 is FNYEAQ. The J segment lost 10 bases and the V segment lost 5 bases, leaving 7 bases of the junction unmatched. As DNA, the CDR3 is TGTGCCAGCAGCACCCGGACAGGGGGCGTATCACCCCTCCACTTT. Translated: CASSTRTGGVSPLHF.

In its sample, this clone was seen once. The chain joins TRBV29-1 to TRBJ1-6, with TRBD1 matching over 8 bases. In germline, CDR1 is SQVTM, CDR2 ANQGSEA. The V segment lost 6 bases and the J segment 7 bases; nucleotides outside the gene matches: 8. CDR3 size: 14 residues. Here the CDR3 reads CSVTPRGPNSPLHF. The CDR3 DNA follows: TGCAGCGTCACCCCCAGGGGGCCGAATTCACCCCTCCACTTT.

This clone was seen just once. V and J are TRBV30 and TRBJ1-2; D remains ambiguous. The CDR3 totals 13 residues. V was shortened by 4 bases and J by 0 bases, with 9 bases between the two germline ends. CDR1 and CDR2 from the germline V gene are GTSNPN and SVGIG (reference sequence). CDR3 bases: TGTGCCTGGACTCGGAGCGCTAACTATGGCTACACCTTC. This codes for CAWTRSANYGYTF.

CDR3 nucleotide sequence: TGTGCCACCCGGGACAGATATGCCGAGCAGTACTTC. Protein: CATRDRYAEQYF. The rearrangement uses TRBV7-9 and TRBJ2-7, with TRBD1 identical over 7 bases. Germline V gives CDR1 SEHNR, CDR2 FQNEAQ (reference sequence). This CDR3 comprises 12 residues. After removal of 10 bases from V and 6 bases from J, the junction contained 9 bases not matched to a gene.

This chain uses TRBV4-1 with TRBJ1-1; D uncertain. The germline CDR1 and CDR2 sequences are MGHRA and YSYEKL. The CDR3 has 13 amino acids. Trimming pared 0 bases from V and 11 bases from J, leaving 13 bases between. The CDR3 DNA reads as TGCGCCAGCAGCCAAGATTATCCTTCGGTGGCTTTCTTT. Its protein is CASSQDYPSVAFF.

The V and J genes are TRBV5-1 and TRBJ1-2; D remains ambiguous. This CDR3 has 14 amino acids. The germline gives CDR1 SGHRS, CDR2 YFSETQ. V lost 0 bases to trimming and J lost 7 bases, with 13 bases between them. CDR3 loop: CASSLEAGEGGYTF. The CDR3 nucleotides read TGCGCCAGCAGCTTGGAGGCCGGGGAGGGTGGCTACACCTTC. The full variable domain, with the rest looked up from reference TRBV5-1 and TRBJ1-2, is KAGVTQTPRYLIKTRGQQVTLSCSPISGHRSVSWYQQTPGQGLQFLFEYFSETQRNKGNFPGRFSGRQFSNSRSEMNVSTLELGDSALYLCASSLEAGEGGYTFGSGTRLTVV.

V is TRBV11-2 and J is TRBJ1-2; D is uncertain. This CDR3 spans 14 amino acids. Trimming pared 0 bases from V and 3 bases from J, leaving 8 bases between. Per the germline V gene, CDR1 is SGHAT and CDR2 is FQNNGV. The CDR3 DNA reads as TGTGCCAGCAGCTTAGACGGCGGAGACTATGGCTACACCTTC. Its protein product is CASSLDGGDYGYTF.

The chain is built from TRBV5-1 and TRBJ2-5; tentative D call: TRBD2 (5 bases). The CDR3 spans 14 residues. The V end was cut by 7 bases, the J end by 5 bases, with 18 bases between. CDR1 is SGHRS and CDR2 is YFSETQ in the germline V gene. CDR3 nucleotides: TGCGCCAGCTCGGGGTTCGGAATGGACGAGACCCAGTACTTC. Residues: CASSGFGMDETQYF.

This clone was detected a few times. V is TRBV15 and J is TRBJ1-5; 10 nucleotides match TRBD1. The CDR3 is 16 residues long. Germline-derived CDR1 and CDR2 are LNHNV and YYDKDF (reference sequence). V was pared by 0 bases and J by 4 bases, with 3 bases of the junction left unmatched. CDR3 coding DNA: TGTGCCACCAGCAGAGATCTGGGACAGGGGAATCAGCCCCAGCATTTT. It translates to CATSRDLGQGNQPQHF.

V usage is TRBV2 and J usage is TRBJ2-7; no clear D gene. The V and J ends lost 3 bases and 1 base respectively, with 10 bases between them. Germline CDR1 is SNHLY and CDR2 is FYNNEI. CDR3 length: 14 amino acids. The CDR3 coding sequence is TGTGCCAGCAGTGATCCCACGGAGTCCTACGAGCAGTACTTC. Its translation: CASSDPTESYEQYF.

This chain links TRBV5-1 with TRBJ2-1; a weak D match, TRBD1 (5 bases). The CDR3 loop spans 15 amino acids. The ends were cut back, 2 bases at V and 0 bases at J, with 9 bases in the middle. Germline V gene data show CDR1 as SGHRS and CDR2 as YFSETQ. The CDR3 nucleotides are TGCGCCAGCAGCTTCTCCCAGGGCTCCTACAATGAGCAGTTCTTC. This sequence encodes CASSFSQGSYNEQFF.

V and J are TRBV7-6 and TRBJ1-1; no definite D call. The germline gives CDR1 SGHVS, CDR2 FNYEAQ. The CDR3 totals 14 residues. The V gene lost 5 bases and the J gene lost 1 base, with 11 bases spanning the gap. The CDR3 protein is CASSPRTQNTEAFF. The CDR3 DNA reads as TGTGCCAGCAGCCCACGGACTCAGAACACTGAAGCTTTCTTT.

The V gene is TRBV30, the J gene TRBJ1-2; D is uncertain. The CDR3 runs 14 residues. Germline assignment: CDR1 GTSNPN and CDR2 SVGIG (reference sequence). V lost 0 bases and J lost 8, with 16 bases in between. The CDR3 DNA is TGTGCCTGGAGTGTAGGAATGGGGTCGGGGGGCTACACCTTC. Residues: CAWSVGMGSGGYTF.

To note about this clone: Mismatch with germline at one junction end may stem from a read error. CDR3 amino acids: CASSLGGPSYEQYF. CDR3 DNA sequence: TGTGCTAGCAGCTTGGGAGGGCCCTCCTACGAGCAGTACTTC. The chain has TRBV7-7 and TRBJ2-7, with 7 positions matching TRBD2. The CDR3 has 14 residues. Per germline, CDR1 SSHAT and CDR2 FNYEAQ (reference sequence). Variable domain in full (rest from reference TRBV7-7 and TRBJ2-7): GAGVSQSPRYKVTKRGQDVTLRCDPISSHATLYWYQQALGQGPEFLTYFNYEAQPDKSGLPSDRFSAERPEGSISTLTIQRTEQRDSAMYRCASSLGGPSYEQYFGPGTRLTVT.